The 26 T cell receptor beta chains given below trace back to one sample, sequenced in a study of blood T cell repertoires in COVID-19. This table comes from immunoSEQ multiplex PCR, and its TCRdb copy is limited to in-frame clones, with some not included. This table holds more than 110,000 clones, around 81% found once. Specimen: peripheral blood. The receptor source for this set is a woman aged 55-75 years with acute or convalescent COVID-19.

V and J are TRBV10-3 and TRBJ2-7; 12 nucleotides align to TRBD2. V lost 6 bases and J lost 2; bases outside the gene matches: 11. This CDR3 spans 17 amino acids. Germline CDR1 is ENHRY and CDR2 is SYGVKD. CDR3 protein: CAIRSGGPSGRAYEQYF. The CDR3 DNA follows: TGTGCCATCAGGAGTGGGGGCCCTAGCGGGAGGGCCTACGAGCAGTACTTC.

The rearrangement links TRBV11-2 to TRBJ2-1, with 10 positions matching TRBD2. This CDR3 contains 15 residues. Germline V gene sequence: CDR1 SGHAT, CDR2 FQNNGV. J was trimmed by 9 bases and V by 5 bases; bases with no gene match: 10. This CDR3 reads CASSQHSGRNSEQFF. The CDR3 DNA follows: TGTGCCAGCAGCCAACATAGCGGGAGGAACAGTGAGCAGTTCTTC.

J is TRBJ1-6 and V is TRBV18; D is unresolved. With 3 bases removed from V and 7 bases from J, the gap between germline ends came to 4 bases. The CDR3 is 12 residues long. From germline, CDR1 is KGHSH and CDR2 LQKENI. In DNA, the CDR3 is TGTGCCAGCTCACCCTCGAATTCACCCCTCCACTTT. It yields the protein CASSPSNSPLHF.

V is TRBV30 and J is TRBJ1-6, with 10 bases aligning to TRBD1. CDR3 size: 15 residues. CDR1 and CDR2 from the germline V gene are GTSNPN and SVGIG (reference sequence). J was trimmed by 8 bases and V by 5 bases; bases with no gene match: 9. The CDR3 loop is CAWVTGQGTDSPLHF. The CDR3 coding sequence is TGTGCCTGGGTTACGGGACAGGGGACTGATTCACCCCTCCACTTT.

This clone was recorded only once. The rearrangement uses TRBV7-9 and TRBJ1-1; D perhaps matches TRBD1 (6 bases). Germline V lookup: CDR1 SEHNR, CDR2 FQNEAQ (reference sequence). This CDR3 is built from 14 residues. Trimming removed 7 bases from V and 6 bases from J, with 18 bases in between. CDR3 residues: CASIKYQGQAEAFF. Written as DNA, the CDR3 is TGTGCCAGCATTAAATACCAGGGGCAGGCTGAAGCTTTCTTT.

This chain links TRBV11-2 with TRBJ2-1; 13 nucleotides line up with TRBD2. V lost 4 bases and J lost 5; bases outside the gene matches: 5. The CDR3 totals 16 residues. CDR1 is SGHAT and CDR2 is FQNNGV in the germline V gene. Here the CDR3 reads CASSSPGTSGDNEQFF. CDR3 in DNA: TGTGCCAGCAGCTCCCCTGGGACTAGCGGGGACAATGAGCAGTTCTTC.

This clone was counted only a few times. The V and J genes are TRBV5-1 and TRBJ1-3; unclear D gene. V lost 0 bases, J lost 0 bases, and 10 bases lay in between. There are 16 residues in the CDR3. Per the germline V gene, CDR1 is SGHRS and CDR2 is YFSETQ. Here the CDR3 DNA reads TGCGCCAGCAGCTTGGACAGCCTGACCTCTGGAAACACCATATATTTT. Amino acids: CASSLDSLTSGNTIYF.

This clone was found a few times. The V call is TRBV5-1, the J call TRBJ2-1; D remains unclear. The V end lost 4 bases, the J end lost 0 bases, and 8 bases lay between the germline ends. From germline, CDR1 is SGHRS and CDR2 YFSETQ. CDR3 size: 14 residues. CDR3 protein: CASSVASSYNEQFF. The DNA for the CDR3 is TGCGCCAGCAGCGTCGCCAGCTCCTACAATGAGCAGTTCTTC.

This clone came up a few times. This chain connects TRBV10-3 to TRBJ1-2; TRBD1 matches 7 bases. V trimming: 0 bases; J trimming: 4 bases; junction bases outside the gene matches: 14. Germline CDR1 and CDR2: ENHRY and SYGVKD. This CDR3 region has 18 residues. CDR3 in DNA: TGTGCCATCAGTGAGTCGACAGGGCAAGGGGTAAGAGGCTATGGCTACACCTTC. It codes for CAISESTGQGVRGYGYTF.

The chain links TRBV27 to TRBJ2-3, with 9 bases fitting TRBD1. The CDR3 is 16 amino acids. Germline V gene lookup returns CDR1 MNHEY and CDR2 SMNVEV (reference sequence). V dropped 6 bases and J dropped 3; count of bases not matched to a gene: 10. In DNA form, the CDR3 reads TGTGCCAGCAGAAGGGACAGGGTGGGGGCAACAGATACGCAGTATTTT. It translates to CASRRDRVGATDTQYF.

The J gene is TRBJ1-4, the V gene TRBV2, with TRBD1 matching over 7 bases. CDR1 SNHLY and CDR2 FYNNEI come from the germline V gene. The V and J ends lost 6 bases and 5 bases, in that order; junction bases with no gene match: 6. The CDR3 is made up of 14 amino acids. CDR3 nucleotide sequence: TGTGCCAGCAGCGAGGGACAGAGAAATGAAAAACTGTTTTTT. This gives the protein CASSEGQRNEKLFF.

This chain links TRBV28 with TRBJ1-1, with D possibly matching TRBD1 (5 bases). CDR1 is MDHEN, CDR2 SYDVKM, per germline. The CDR3 contains 13 residues. V was shortened by 8 bases and J by 0 bases, with 10 bases between the two germline ends. DNA of the CDR3: TGTGCCAGCCGACAGTACATGAACACTGAAGCTTTCTTT. Protein sequence: CASRQYMNTEAFF.

A single count supports this clone. The rearrangement uses TRBV12-3 or TRBV12-4 and TRBJ1-2, with 7 bases fitting TRBD1. Losses at the gene ends were 5 bases for V and 8 bases for J; bases not matched to a gene: 8. CDR3 length: 13 amino acids. The CDR3 region is CASSAGTVNGYTF. CDR3 bases: TGTGCCAGCAGTGCCGGGACAGTGAACGGCTACACCTTC.

V gene TRBV27 combines with J gene TRBJ1-1; the match to TRBD1 covers 7 bases. This CDR3 is built from 14 residues. The trim removed 5 bases at V and 5 bases at J, leaving 8 bases unmatched. Per germline, CDR1 MNHEY and CDR2 SMNVEV (reference sequence). DNA of the CDR3: TGTGCCAGCAGTCCAAGACAGGGTGGGACTGAAGCTTTCTTT. Protein sequence: CASSPRQGGTEAFF.

The chain joins TRBV9 to TRBJ2-4; 15 positions match TRBD2. J gave up 6 bases and V 4 bases, and 2 bases lay outside the gene matches. The CDR3 loop spans 15 amino acids. Germline CDR1 is SGDLS and CDR2 is YYNGEE. The CDR3 loop is CASSPGLAGGNIQYF. The CDR3 DNA reads as TGTGCCAGCAGCCCGGGACTAGCGGGAGGAAACATTCAGTACTTC.

The count of this clone is one. The gene calls are TRBV4-1 and TRBJ1-5, with TRBD1 matching over 10 bases. Trimming took 1 base from V and 4 from J; bases not matched to a gene: 4. The CDR3 runs to 16 residues. In germline, CDR1 is MGHRA, CDR2 YSYEKL. The CDR3, as DNA: TGCGCCAGCAGCCAAGGGACAGGGGGACAAAATCAGCCCCAGCATTTT. Amino acid sequence: CASSQGTGGQNQPQHF.

This clone was found once. The CDR3 nucleotides read TGCGCCAGCAGCTTGACAGGGAACACAGATACGCAGTATTTT. It yields the protein CASSLTGNTDTQYF. This sequence joins TRBV5-1 and TRBJ2-3; perhaps TRBD1 as D (6 bases). Trimming stripped 1 base from V and 2 bases from J, with 8 bases between. The CDR3 loop spans 14 amino acids. CDR1 is SGHRS, CDR2 YFSETQ, per germline.

This clone was detected only a few times. This chain uses TRBV24-1 with TRBJ2-2; D is unclear. Germline values: CDR1 KGHDR, CDR2 SFDVKD. The CDR3 contains 12 residues. Trimming pared 5 bases from V and 6 bases from J, leaving 6 bases between. CDR3 nucleotide sequence: TGTGCCACCAGTGGTATTTCCGGGGAGCTGTTTTTT. This translates into CATSGISGELFF.

The chain uses TRBV10-1 and TRBJ1-2; no reliable D call. Between the trimmed V and J ends, which lost 0 bases and 6 bases, there was a span of 5 bases. Germline loops: CDR1 WNHNN, CDR2 SYGVQD (reference sequence). This CDR3 is 12 amino acids long. The CDR3 DNA sequence: TGCGCCAGCAGTGAGTCCGGTCATGGCTACACCTTC. It specifies CASSESGHGYTF.

The chain employs TRBV28 and TRBJ2-7; D is undetermined. The V gene lost 3 bases and the J gene lost 3 bases, with 6 bases spanning the gap. The length of the CDR3 is 12 residues. CDR1 MDHEN and CDR2 SYDVKM come from the germline V gene. The CDR3 sequence: CASSFSVYEQYF. CDR3 coding DNA: TGTGCCAGCAGTTTCTCAGTCTACGAGCAGTACTTC.

The gene calls are TRBV6-5 and TRBJ2-1; 7 nucleotides line up with TRBD1. CDR3 size: 15 residues. The V segment lost 5 bases and the J segment 0 bases; nucleotides outside the gene matches: 4. CDR1 and CDR2 from the germline V gene are MNHEY and SVGAGI. CDR3 loop: CASSLQGSSYNEQFF. The CDR3 nucleotides are TGTGCCAGCAGTCTACAGGGGTCCTCCTACAATGAGCAGTTCTTC.

This chain links TRBV28 with TRBJ2-1; TRBD2 matches at 16 bases. V was clipped by 0 bases and J by 7 bases; unmatched bases: 6. The CDR3 loop spans 18 amino acids. Germline V lookup: CDR1 MDHEN, CDR2 SYDVKM. DNA for the CDR3: TGTGCCAGCAGTTTATGGGGACTAGCGGGAGGGAGAGTTAATGAGCAGTTCTTC. As protein: CASSLWGLAGGRVNEQFF.

This CDR3 is CATSDPGLAGHNEQFF. The CDR3 region has the DNA TGTGCCACCAGTGACCCAGGACTAGCGGGGCACAATGAGCAGTTCTTC. V and J are TRBV24-1 and TRBJ2-1, with 12 bases aligning to TRBD2. Germline CDR1 is KGHDR and CDR2 is SFDVKD. V gave up 4 bases and J gave up 5 bases; unmatched junction bases: 5. This CDR3 contains 16 residues.

The chain couples TRBV5-5 to TRBJ1-1; D gene unclear. The V gene lost 2 bases and the J gene lost 1 base, with 9 bases spanning the gap. Germline V CDR1 and CDR2: SGHKS, YYEKEE (reference sequence). The CDR3 has 14 residues. The chain's CDR3 is CASSLQSANTEAFF. DNA of the CDR3: TGTGCCAGCAGCTTACAGAGTGCGAACACTGAAGCTTTCTTT.

The V gene is TRBV7-3, the J gene TRBJ2-1; D is undetermined. Trimming pared 5 bases from V and 3 bases from J, leaving 14 bases between. This CDR3 contains 15 residues. Per the germline V gene, CDR1 is SGHTA and CDR2 is FQGTGA. CDR3 nucleotide sequence: TGTGCCAGCAGCCCCGCTAGGAGCTACTACAATGAGCAGTTCTTC. As protein: CASSPARSYYNEQFF.

The gene calls are TRBV2 and TRBJ1-1; D remains ambiguous. The ends were cut back, 6 bases at V and 5 bases at J, with 7 bases in the middle. Germline V gene data show CDR1 as SNHLY and CDR2 as FYNNEI. The CDR3 loop spans 11 amino acids. CDR3 nucleotides: TGTGCCAGCAGAGAACATACTGAAGCTTTCTTT. It translates to CASREHTEAFF.